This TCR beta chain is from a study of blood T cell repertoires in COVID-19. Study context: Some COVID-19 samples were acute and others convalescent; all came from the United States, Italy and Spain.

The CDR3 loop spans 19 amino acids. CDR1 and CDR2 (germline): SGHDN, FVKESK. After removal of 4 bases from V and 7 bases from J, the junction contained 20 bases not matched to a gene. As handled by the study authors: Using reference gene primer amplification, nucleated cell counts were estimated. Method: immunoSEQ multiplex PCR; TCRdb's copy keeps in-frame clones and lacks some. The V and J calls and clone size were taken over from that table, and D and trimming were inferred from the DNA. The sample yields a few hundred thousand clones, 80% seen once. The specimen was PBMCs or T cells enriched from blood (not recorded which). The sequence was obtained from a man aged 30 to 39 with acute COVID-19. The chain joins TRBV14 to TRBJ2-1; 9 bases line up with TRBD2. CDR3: CASSPVGGGGRSRRNEQFF. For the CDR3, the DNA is TGTGCCAGCAGCCCCGTTGGCGGGGGGGGTCGGTCTCGGCGAAATGAGCAGTTCTTC.